This TCR beta chain was retrieved from a study of beta chain features in type 1 diabetes. Turning to the study itself: What patients shared with healthy donors was a similar profile of age, gender and cell yields. Across every sample, around 98 million sorted cells were examined in total. General study findings and limits: Compared with healthy donors, patients appeared to share more similar naive, central memory and regulatory TCRB repertoires.

Worth noting for this clone: What it binds is unknown.

CD4+ naive, central memory, regulatory and stem cell-like memory subsets were isolated by sorting on CD45RO/CCR7/CD25/CD127/CD95/CD27. Per germline, CDR1 SGHRS and CDR2 YFSETQ. The CDR3 extends over 17 amino acids. V was clipped by 2 bases and J by 0 bases; unmatched bases: 8. The sequenced template was cDNA made from the entire isolated RNA. Only in-frame clones appear in the TCRdb table, and some are missing; sequencing was by immunoSEQ multiplex PCR. In the table there are 350,000 to 450,000 clones, about 15% of which are singletons. The sequence came from a woman in her late teens or twenties in good health. Input material: naive CD4+ T cells from blood. The V and J genes are TRBV5-1 and TRBJ2-1; TRBD1 matches at 7 bases. The CDR3 loop reads CASSFTGAGHSYNEQFF. The CDR3 coding sequence is TGCGCCAGCAGCTTCACAGGGGCCGGACACTCCTACAATGAGCAGTTCTTC. The complete variable domain, with remaining parts taken from reference TRBV5-1 and TRBJ2-1, reads KAGVTQTPRYLIKTRGQQVTLSCSPISGHRSVSWYQQTPGQGLQFLFEYFSETQRNKGNFPGRFSGRQFSNSRSEMNVSTLELGDSALYLCASSFTGAGHSYNEQFFGPGTRLTVL.